These 24 T cell receptor beta chains were sequenced from one sample in a study of T cells after yellow fever vaccination. TCRdb analysed the 5' RACE reads with MiXCR anew, one entry per CDR3 protein. The sample yields fewer than 450,000 distinct CDR3 sequences, roughly 11% seen once. The specimen was PBMCs, collected on the day of the first yellow fever vaccination. These receptors all stem from a man aged 18 to 29 who received the YFV17D yellow fever vaccine.

This clonotype was counted between two and nine times. The gene calls are TRBV12-3 or TRBV12-4 and TRBJ2-6; 8 positions match TRBD1. The CDR3 consists of 17 residues. V trimming: 1 base; J trimming: 1 base; junction bases outside the gene matches: 3. Here the CDR3 DNA reads TGTGCCAGCAGTTTAGGGCAGGGGGCTTCTGGGGCCAACGTCCTGACTTTC. Its protein product is CASSLGQGASGANVLTF.

In its sample, this clonotype was seen many times. V and J are TRBV5-4 and TRBJ2-2; D is perhaps TRBD1 (6 bases). V was trimmed by 5 bases and J by 4 bases, leaving 18 bases between them. Germline V lookup: CDR1 SGHNT, CDR2 YYREEE (reference sequence). The CDR3 extends over 16 amino acids. CDR3 sequence: CASSRTGSGITGELFF. The CDR3, as DNA: TGTGCCAGCAGTCGTACAGGGTCGGGAATCACCGGGGAGCTGTTTTTT.

The J gene is TRBJ1-2, the V gene TRBV19; the D gene is possibly TRBD1 (5 bases). This CDR3 has 12 amino acids. With 7 bases removed from V and 2 bases from J, the gap between germline ends came to 8 bases. CDR1 and CDR2 (germline): LNHDA, SQIVND (reference sequence). CDR3: CASTWGNYGYTF. The CDR3 bases are TGTGCCAGTACCTGGGGGAACTATGGCTACACCTTC.

V usage is TRBV5-1 and J usage is TRBJ2-1; D is possibly TRBD1 (5 bases). The V and J ends lost 0 bases and 10 bases respectively, with 11 bases between them. Germline CDR1 reads SGHRS; CDR2 reads YFSETQ. This CDR3 is 13 amino acids long. The CDR3: CASSLGGGWEQFF. CDR3 nucleotides: TGCGCCAGCAGCTTGGGGGGCGGTTGGGAGCAGTTCTTC.

The genes are TRBV27 and TRBJ1-6; D is unresolved. Germline V lookup: CDR1 MNHEY, CDR2 SMNVEV (reference sequence). V was shortened by 6 bases and J by 6 bases, with 18 bases between the two germline ends. This CDR3 is built from 16 residues. The CDR3, as DNA: TGTGCCAGCAGCCCTATGATCGGGTTGGTTAATTCACCCCTCCACTTT. Its protein is CASSPMIGLVNSPLHF.

The rearrangement joins TRBV7-2 to TRBJ2-1; 9 nucleotides align to TRBD2. From germline, CDR1 is SGHTA and CDR2 FQGNSA. Trimming at V came to 3 bases and at J to 1 base, leaving 7 bases not matched to a gene. CDR3 size: 17 residues. CDR3 DNA sequence: TGTGCCAGCAGCTTCCCGCGGGGGGGCCGGTCCTACAATGAGCAGTTCTTC. Its translation: CASSFPRGGRSYNEQFF. The full variable domain, with the rest looked up from reference TRBV7-2 and TRBJ2-1, is GAGVSQSPSNKVTEKGKDVELRCDPISGHTALYWYRQSLGQGLEFLIYFQGNSAPDKSGLPSDRFSAERTGGSVSTLTIQRTQQEDSAVYLCASSFPRGGRSYNEQFFGPGTRLTVL.

In DNA, the CDR3 is TGCAGTGCTAGAGGGACTAGCGGGGGGGCAAGCGAGCAGTACTTC. Translation gives CSARGTSGGASEQYF. V is TRBV20-1 and J is TRBJ2-7; 15 bases are shared with TRBD2. This CDR3 comprises 15 residues. Losses at the gene ends were 1 base for V and 6 bases for J; bases not matched to a gene: 4. Germline V gives CDR1 DFQATT, CDR2 SNEGSKA (reference sequence).

This clonotype was counted many times. The chain links TRBV20-1 to TRBJ2-1; 8 bases line up with TRBD2. CDR1 and CDR2 from the germline V gene are DFQATT and SNEGSKA (reference sequence). The V and J ends lost 6 bases and 7 bases, in that order; junction bases with no gene match: 11. This CDR3 comprises 14 residues. The CDR3 sequence is CSANLLRGVNEQFF. In DNA form, the CDR3 reads TGCAGTGCCAACCTACTGCGGGGGGTAAATGAGCAGTTCTTC.

In this sample, this clonotype turned up a few times. This chain connects TRBV5-1 to TRBJ1-2; D call uncertain. The CDR3 runs 17 residues. Germline V gene lookup returns CDR1 SGHRS and CDR2 YFSETQ. Trimming removed 5 bases at V and 0 bases at J, with 20 bases between. This CDR3 is CASRADGSALPNYGYTF. In nucleotides, the CDR3 is TGCGCCAGCAGGGCCGACGGTTCAGCCTTACCTAACTATGGCTACACCTTC.

This chain joins TRBV20-1 and TRBJ2-4, with 8 bases matching TRBD2. CDR3 length equals 16 residues. Germline V gene sequence: CDR1 DFQATT, CDR2 SNEGSKA (reference sequence). With V trimmed by 1 base and J by 1 base, 6 bases remained unmatched. The CDR3 is CSARGYGGVAKNIQYF. The CDR3 DNA reads as TGCAGTGCTAGAGGGTACGGGGGGGTCGCCAAAAACATTCAGTACTTC.

The chain combines TRBV5-6 with TRBJ2-5; TRBD1 agrees at 7 bases. Trimming at V came to 3 bases and at J to 2 bases, leaving 7 bases not matched to a gene. This CDR3 has 15 residues. In germline, CDR1 is SGHDT, CDR2 YYEEEE. The CDR3 protein is CASSSGTVLQETQYF. The CDR3 region has the DNA TGTGCCAGCAGCTCCGGGACAGTTCTACAAGAGACCCAGTACTTC.

This clonotype was counted at least ten times. V is TRBV7-2 and J is TRBJ1-3, with D unclear. The CDR3 is made up of 13 amino acids. V lost 4 bases and J lost 0, with 4 bases in between. Germline assignment: CDR1 SGHTA and CDR2 FQGNSA. The CDR3 DNA reads TGTGCCAGCAGCTGGGACTCTGGAAACACCATATATTTT. It specifies CASSWDSGNTIYF.

There are a few counts of this clonotype. For the CDR3, the DNA is TGCAGCGTTGTCTGGCGTGGGGGTGGAGAGACCCAGTACTTC. This encodes CSVVWRGGGETQYF. The chain employs TRBV29-1 and TRBJ2-5, with D perhaps matching TRBD1 or TRBD2 (5 bases each). Germline loops: CDR1 SQVTM, CDR2 ANQGSEA. This CDR3 is built from 14 residues. V was shortened by 4 bases and J by 4 bases, with 16 bases between the two germline ends. Based on the CDR3 plus reference TRBV29-1 and TRBJ2-5, the full variable domain is SAVISQKPSRDICQRGTSLTIQCQVDSQVTMMFWYRQQPGQSLTLIATANQGSEATYESGFVIDKFPISRPNLTFSTLTVSNMSPEDSSIYLCSVVWRGGGETQYFGPGTRLLVL.

This clonotype appeared many times. V gene TRBV7-9 combines with J gene TRBJ1-1; 7 nucleotides line up with TRBD1. Germline CDR1 and CDR2: SEHNR and FQNEAQ (reference sequence). V shed 5 bases and J 7 bases; nucleotides not matched to a gene: 7. CDR3 length equals 13 residues. CDR3 nucleotides: TGTGCCAGCAGCCTCAGGACAGGCGTTGAAGCTTTCTTT. Its translation is CASSLRTGVEAFF.

The chain joins TRBV6-1 to TRBJ1-1, with D perhaps TRBD1 (5 bases). The CDR3 contains 13 residues. The V gene's germline CDR1 is MNHNS and CDR2 SASEGT. Trimming cost V 6 bases and J 3 bases, with 11 bases left between them. CDR3 protein: CASSPGPDTEAFF. The CDR3 region has the DNA TGTGCCAGCAGCCCGGGACCGGACACTGAAGCTTTCTTT.

The V and J genes are TRBV3-1 and TRBJ2-6; D is ambiguous. Germline V lookup: CDR1 LGHDT, CDR2 YNNKEL (reference sequence). The CDR3 covers 13 residues. V was trimmed by 6 bases and J by 7 bases, leaving 10 bases between them. The CDR3 nucleotides read TGTGCCAGCAGGGATGGTCGTGCCAACGTCCTGACTTTC. It encodes CASRDGRANVLTF.

The sample holds a few counts of this clonotype. The chain has TRBV7-8 and TRBJ2-3; TRBD2 matches at 13 bases. J gave up 1 base and V 2 bases, and 3 bases lay outside the gene matches. CDR3 length equals 17 residues. CDR1 is SGHVS and CDR2 is FQNEAQ in the germline V gene. The CDR3 reads CASSLIGTSGGTDTQYF. The DNA for the CDR3 is TGTGCCAGCAGCTTAATCGGGACTAGCGGGGGCACAGATACGCAGTATTTT.

This clonotype has a handful of counts. V gene TRBV15 combines with J gene TRBJ2-1, with D perhaps matching TRBD1 or TRBD2 (5 bases each). The CDR3 runs to 16 residues. CDR1 is LNHNV and CDR2 is YYDKDF in the germline V gene (reference sequence). Between the trimmed V and J ends, which lost 3 bases and 5 bases, there was a span of 17 bases. CDR3 nucleotides: TGTGCCACCAGCAGTAAGGGACGTCGGGCCAACAATGAGCAGTTCTTC. Residues: CATSSKGRRANNEQFF.

This chain connects TRBV6-2 or TRBV6-3 to TRBJ1-5; TRBD1 aligns across 8 bases. V dropped 0 bases and J dropped 2; count of bases not matched to a gene: 3. There are 16 residues in the CDR3. Germline V gene lookup returns CDR1 MNHEY and CDR2 SVGEGT. The CDR3 spells CASSYSATGGNQPQHF. The CDR3 DNA reads TGTGCCAGCAGTTACTCGGCGACAGGGGGCAATCAGCCCCAGCATTTT.

At least ten counts were recorded for this clonotype. The V gene is TRBV10-3, the J gene TRBJ2-7; 10 bases align to TRBD2. The CDR3 loop spans 15 amino acids. The V gene end was trimmed by 5 bases and the J gene end by 6 bases; junction bases not matched to a gene: 10. CDR1 is ENHRY and CDR2 is SYGVKD in the germline V gene. The CDR3 DNA reads as TGTGCCATCAGTCGAGGGGGATTAGCGGGGGGCGAGCAGTACGTC. Translation gives CAISRGGLAGGEQYV.

At least ten counts were recorded for this clonotype. The rearrangement links TRBV4-2 to TRBJ2-3; the match to TRBD1 covers 8 bases. Trimming removed 4 bases from V and 1 base from J; junction bases left unmatched: 7. The CDR3 is made up of 16 amino acids. From germline, CDR1 is LGHNA and CDR2 YNFKEQ. CDR3 nucleotides: TGTGCCAGCAGCCTCCAAACAGGGGGACGCACAGATACGCAGTATTTT. Protein sequence: CASSLQTGGRTDTQYF.

This clonotype was seen at least ten times. The chain recombines TRBV15 with TRBJ2-5, with D hard to call. The CDR3 is 19 residues long. V was pared by 0 bases and J by 5 bases, with 25 bases between. Germline CDR1 is LNHNV and CDR2 is YYDKDF (reference sequence). CDR3 sequence: CATSRDQPEGPSLRETQYF. CDR3 in DNA: TGTGCCACCAGCAGAGACCAACCAGAAGGACCATCACTTAGGGAGACCCAGTACTTC. The complete variable domain, with remaining parts taken from reference TRBV15 and TRBJ2-5, reads DAMVIQNPRYQVTQFGKPVTLSCSQTLNHNVMYWYQQKSSQAPKLLFHYYDKDFNNEADTPDNFQSRRPNTSFCFLDIRSPGLGDTAMYLCATSRDQPEGPSLRETQYFGPGTRLLVL.

The table lists this clonotype with a few counts. The chain combines TRBV18 with TRBJ1-2; a possible D gene is TRBD1 (6 bases). Germline loops: CDR1 KGHSH, CDR2 LQKENI. The CDR3 spans 14 residues. V was pared by 3 bases and J by 6 bases, with 14 bases between. The CDR3 reads CASSPWTVEDGYTF. In DNA, the CDR3 is TGTGCCAGCTCACCTTGGACAGTAGAAGATGGCTACACCTTC.

This clonotype was seen a few times. This chain uses TRBV5-4 with TRBJ2-4; the D is unclear. This CDR3 has 14 residues. Germline values: CDR1 SGHNT, CDR2 YYREEE (reference sequence). V lost 6 bases and J lost 5, with 15 bases in between. In nucleotides, the CDR3 is TGTGCCAGCACGATAGACACCCTAGAAAACATTCAGTACTTC. Translated: CASTIDTLENIQYF.